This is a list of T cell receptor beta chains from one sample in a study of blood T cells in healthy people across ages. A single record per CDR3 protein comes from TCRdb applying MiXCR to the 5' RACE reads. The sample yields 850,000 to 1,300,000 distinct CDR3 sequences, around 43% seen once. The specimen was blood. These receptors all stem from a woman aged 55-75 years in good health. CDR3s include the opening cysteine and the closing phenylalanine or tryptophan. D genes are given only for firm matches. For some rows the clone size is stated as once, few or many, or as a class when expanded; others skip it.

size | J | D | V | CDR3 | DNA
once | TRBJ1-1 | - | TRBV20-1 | CSASSVNTEAFF | TGCAGTGCTAGTTCAGTGAACACTGAAGCTTTCTTT
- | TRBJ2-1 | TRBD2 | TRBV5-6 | CAGSQGTSGFGENEQFF | TGTGCCGGCAGCCAGGGGACTAGCGGCTTCGGGGAGAATGAGCAGTTCTTC
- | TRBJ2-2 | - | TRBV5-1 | CASSLDPRTGELFF | TGCGCCAGCAGCTTGGATCCAAGGACCGGGGAGCTGTTTTTT
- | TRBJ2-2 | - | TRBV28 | CASRPGIYTGELFF | TGTGCCAGCAGACCGGGGATTTACACCGGGGAGCTGTTTTTT
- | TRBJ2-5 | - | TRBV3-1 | CASQGQTQETQYF | TGTGCCAGCCAAGGACAAACCCAAGAGACCCAGTACTTC
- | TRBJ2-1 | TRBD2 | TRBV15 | CATSRVLLAGVDIEQFF | TGTGCCACCAGCAGAGTTCTGCTAGCGGGAGTCGATATTGAGCAGTTCTTC
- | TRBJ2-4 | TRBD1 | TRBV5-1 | CASSPQVGQGTNIQYF | TGCGCCAGCAGCCCCCAGGTGGGACAGGGTACGAACATTCAGTACTTC
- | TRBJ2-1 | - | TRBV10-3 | CAIRERERHEQFF | TGTGCCATCAGGGAACGGGAGCGGCATGAGCAGTTCTTC
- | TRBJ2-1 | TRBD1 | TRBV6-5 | CASSYLQRQGTYNEQFF | TGTGCCAGCAGTTACCTCCAGAGACAGGGTACCTACAATGAGCAGTTCTTC
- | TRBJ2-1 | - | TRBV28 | CASTQSRNEQFF | TGTGCCAGCACCCAGTCTAGGAATGAGCAGTTCTTC
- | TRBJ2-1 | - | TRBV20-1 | CSARKGLESYNEQFF | TGCAGTGCTAGAAAGGGACTTGAATCCTACAATGAGCAGTTCTTC
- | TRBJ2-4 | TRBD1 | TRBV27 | CASSATGTSLAKNIQYF | TGTGCCAGCAGTGCGACAGGGACCTCTCTAGCCAAAAACATTCAGTACTTC
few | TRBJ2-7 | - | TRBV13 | CASSLRHSYEQYF | TGTGCCAGCAGCTTACGACATTCCTACGAGCAGTACTTC
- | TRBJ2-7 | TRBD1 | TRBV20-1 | CSANRPGQGSHEQYF | TGCAGTGCTAATAGACCCGGACAGGGTAGTCACGAGCAGTACTTC
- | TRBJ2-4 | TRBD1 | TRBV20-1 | CSASTGTGWAETRYF | TGCAGTGCCTCAACCGGGACAGGGTGGGCAGAGACCCGGTACTTC
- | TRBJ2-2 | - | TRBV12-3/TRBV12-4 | CASSYGTRNTGELFF | TGTGCCAGCAGCTACGGGACAAGGAACACCGGGGAGCTGTTTTTT
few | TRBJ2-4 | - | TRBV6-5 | CASSRDPRVENIQYF | TGTGCCAGCAGCCGTGACCCGAGGGTGGAAAACATTCAGTACTTC
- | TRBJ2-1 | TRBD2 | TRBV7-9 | CASSLVGGRTYNEQFF | TGTGCCAGCAGCTTAGTCGGCGGGAGAACCTACAATGAGCAGTTCTTC
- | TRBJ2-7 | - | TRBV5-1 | CASSWAGGSYEQYF | TGCGCCAGCAGCTGGGCAGGCGGCTCCTACGAGCAGTACTTC
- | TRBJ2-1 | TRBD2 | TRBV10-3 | CAISESQLGLAGVNNEQFF | TGTGCCATCAGTGAGTCCCAGCTCGGACTAGCGGGAGTCAACAATGAGCAGTTCTTC
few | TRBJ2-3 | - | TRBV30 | CAWSSGYTQYF | TGTGCCTGGAGTTCAGGGTATACGCAGTATTTT
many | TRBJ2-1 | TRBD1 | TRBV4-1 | CASSQGDRDWNEQFF | TGCGCCAGCAGCCAAGGGGACAGGGATTGGAATGAGCAGTTCTTC
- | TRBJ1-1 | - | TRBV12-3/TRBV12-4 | CASSLVGSTEAFF | TGTGCCAGCAGTTTAGTCGGATCCACTGAAGCTTTCTTT
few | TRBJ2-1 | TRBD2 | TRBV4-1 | CASRSSREGRPEQFF | TGCGCCAGCAGATCTTCTCGGGAGGGCCGCCCCGAGCAGTTCTTC
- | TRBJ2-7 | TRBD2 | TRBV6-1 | CASSEGSGSSYEQYF | TGTGCCAGCAGTGAGGGTAGCGGGAGCTCCTACGAGCAGTACTTC
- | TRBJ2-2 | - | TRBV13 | CASSFVSGGGSGELFF | TGTGCCAGCAGCTTCGTTTCAGGAGGAGGGTCCGGGGAGCTGTTTTTT
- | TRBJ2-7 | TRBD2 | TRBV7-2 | CASSPGRVDEQYF | TGTGCCAGCAGCCCAGGGAGGGTGGACGAGCAGTACTTC
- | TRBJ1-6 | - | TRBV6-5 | CASSYAGRNSPLHF | TGTGCCAGCAGTTACGCGGGCAGAAATTCACCCCTCCACTTT
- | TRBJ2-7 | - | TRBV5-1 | CASRDGGIYEQYF | TGCGCCAGCAGGGATGGCGGAATCTACGAGCAGTACTTC
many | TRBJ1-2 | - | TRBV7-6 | CASSLESGHGYTF | TGTGCCAGCAGCTTAGAATCCGGCCATGGCTACACCTTC
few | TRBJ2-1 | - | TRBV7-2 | CASSLWAPGQPVGNEQFF | TGTGCCAGCAGCTTATGGGCTCCGGGACAACCCGTCGGCAATGAGCAGTTCTTC
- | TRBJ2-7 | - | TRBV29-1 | CSVRGSDEQYF | TGCAGCGTTCGAGGTTCCGACGAGCAGTACTTC
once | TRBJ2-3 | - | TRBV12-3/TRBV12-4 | CASSHSGVSTDTRYF | TGTGCCAGCAGTCATAGCGGAGTTAGCACAGATACGCGGTATTTT
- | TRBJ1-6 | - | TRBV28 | CASSTPAEGYSPLHF | TGTGCCAGCAGTACCCCCGCGGAGGGGTATTCACCCCTCCACTTT
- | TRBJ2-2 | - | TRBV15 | CATSTGAGELFF | TGTGCCACCAGCACCGGAGCCGGGGAGCTGTTTTTT
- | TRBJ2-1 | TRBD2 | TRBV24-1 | CATGTSGRSKNEQFF | TGTGCCACCGGGACTAGCGGGAGGAGTAAGAATGAGCAGTTCTTC
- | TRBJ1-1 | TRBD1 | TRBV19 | CASSTWTGNTEAFF | TGTGCCAGTAGTACATGGACAGGGAACACTGAAGCTTTCTTT
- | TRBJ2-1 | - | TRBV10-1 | CASSESQGRNEQFF | TGCGCCAGCAGTGAGTCTCAGGGGCGAAACGAGCAGTTCTTC
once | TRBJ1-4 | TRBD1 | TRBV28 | CASSLWGQVDDKLFF | TGTGCCAGCAGTTTATGGGGACAGGTGGATGATAAACTGTTTTTT
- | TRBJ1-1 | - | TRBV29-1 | CSVEVSPGSPEAFF | TGCAGCGTTGAAGTATCTCCAGGGTCCCCGGAAGCTTTCTTT
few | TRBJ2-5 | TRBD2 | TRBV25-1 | CASSEWVGRGETQYF | TGTGCCAGCAGTGAATGGGTCGGGAGGGGGGAGACCCAGTACTTC
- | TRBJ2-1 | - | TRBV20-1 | CSARFSWGADNEQFF | TGCAGTGCTAGATTTTCTTGGGGTGCGGACAATGAGCAGTTCTTC
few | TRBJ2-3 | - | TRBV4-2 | CASSQDQVDTQYF | TGTGCCAGCAGCCAAGATCAAGTAGATACGCAGTATTTT
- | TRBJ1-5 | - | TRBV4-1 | CASSRLGGENQPQHF | TGCGCCAGCAGCCGCCTCGGAGGGGAAAATCAGCCCCAGCATTTT
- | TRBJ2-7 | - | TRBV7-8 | CANSLSGGVEQYF | TGTGCCAACAGCCTCAGTGGAGGGGTCGAGCAGTACTTC
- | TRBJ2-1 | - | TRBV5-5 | CASSYVETYNEQFF | TGTGCCAGCAGCTACGTGGAAACCTACAATGAGCAGTTCTTC
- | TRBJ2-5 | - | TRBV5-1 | CASSGYGGYQETQYF | TGCGCCAGTAGTGGGTATGGGGGTTACCAAGAGACCCAGTACTTC
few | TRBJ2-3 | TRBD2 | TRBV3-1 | CASSQVDGRDTDTQYF | TGTGCCAGCAGCCAAGTCGACGGGAGGGACACGGATACGCAGTATTTT
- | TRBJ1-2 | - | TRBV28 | CASVGGYYGYTF | TGTGCCAGCGTGGGGGGCTACTATGGCTACACCTTC
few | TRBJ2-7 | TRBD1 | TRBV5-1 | CASSSGQGGTYEQYF | TGCGCCAGCAGCTCGGGACAGGGTGGGACCTACGAGCAGTACTTC
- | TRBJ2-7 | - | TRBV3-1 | CASSPGAMVNEQYF | TGTGCCAGCAGCCCTGGGGCAATGGTCAATGAGCAGTACTTC
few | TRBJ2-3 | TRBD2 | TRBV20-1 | CSAGRLAGWSTQYF | TGCAGTGCTGGCAGACTAGCGGGATGGAGCACGCAGTATTTT
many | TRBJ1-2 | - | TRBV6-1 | CASSESEYGYTF | TGTGCCAGCAGTGAATCTGAGTATGGCTACACCTTC
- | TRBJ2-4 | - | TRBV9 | CASSETGMLDIQYF | TGTGCCAGCAGCGAAACAGGAATGTTGGACATTCAGTACTTC
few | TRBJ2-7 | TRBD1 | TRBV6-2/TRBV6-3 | CASSYPSKKGQGQYEQYF | TGTGCCAGCAGTTACCCCTCTAAAAAGGGACAGGGTCAATACGAGCAGTACTTC
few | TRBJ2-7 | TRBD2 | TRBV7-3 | CASSTSGAGVGEQYF | TGTGCCAGCAGCACCAGTGGGGCGGGAGTCGGTGAGCAGTACTTC
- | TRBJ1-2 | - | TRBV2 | CASTGALTGMNYGYTF | TGTGCCAGCACGGGAGCCCTCACAGGCATGAACTATGGCTACACCTTC
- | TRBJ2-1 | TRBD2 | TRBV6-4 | CASSGLAGAEQFF | TGTGCCAGCAGTGGGCTAGCGGGAGCTGAGCAGTTCTTC
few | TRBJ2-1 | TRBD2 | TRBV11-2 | CASSLRFSGEFNEQFF | TGTGCCAGCAGCTTAAGGTTTAGCGGGGAGTTCAATGAGCAGTTCTTC
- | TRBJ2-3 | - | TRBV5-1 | CASSFQTPDTDTQYF | TGCGCCAGCAGCTTCCAGACACCGGACACAGATACGCAGTATTTT